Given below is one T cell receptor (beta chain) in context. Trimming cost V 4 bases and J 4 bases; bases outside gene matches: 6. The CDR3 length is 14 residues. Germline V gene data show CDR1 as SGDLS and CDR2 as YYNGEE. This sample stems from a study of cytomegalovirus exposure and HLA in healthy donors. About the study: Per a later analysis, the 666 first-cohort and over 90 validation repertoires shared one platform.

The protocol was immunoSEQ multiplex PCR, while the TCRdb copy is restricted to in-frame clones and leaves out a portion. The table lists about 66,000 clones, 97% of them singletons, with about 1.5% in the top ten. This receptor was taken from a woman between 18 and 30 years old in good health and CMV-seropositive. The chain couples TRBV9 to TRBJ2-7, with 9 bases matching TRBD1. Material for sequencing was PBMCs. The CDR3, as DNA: TGTGCCAGCAGCCCAGAGGACAGGGGTTACGAGCAGTACTTC. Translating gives CASSPEDRGYEQYF. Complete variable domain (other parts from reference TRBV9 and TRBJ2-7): DSGVTQTPKHLITATGQRVTLRCSPRSGDLSVYWYQQSLDQGLQFLIQYYNGEERAKGNILERFSAQQFPDLHSELNLSSLELGDSALYFCASSPEDRGYEQYFGPGTRLTVT.